This is a list of T cell receptor beta chains from one sample in a study of CD4+ T cells in melanoma. Profiled with immunoSEQ multiplex PCR; TCRdb holds only in-frame clones, not every one. The sample includes about 15,000 clones, roughly 88% of them seen just once. The sequenced sample consisted of cells from a culture (not recorded whether cultured in vitro). The receptors here all came from a human donor with melanoma. Both conserved end residues are part of each CDR3. D genes are given only for firm matches. Size tells how often a clone was seen (once, few, many) or the class of an expanded clone, and some rows leave it out.

>TRBD1|-|TRBV5-5|TRBJ2-1
TGTGCCAGCAGCCTCACAGGGGATCCCTACAATGAGCAGTTCTTC
CASSLTGDPYNEQFF
>-|-|TRBV5-8|TRBJ1-2
TGTGCCAGCGGATCCCGGGTTGGTGGCTACACCTTC
CASGSRVGGYTF
>-|-|TRBV19|TRBJ1-4
TGTGCCAGTAGCAATCCGGGACGGAGTAATGAAAAACTGTTTTTT
CASSNPGRSNEKLFF
>-|-|TRBV5-1|TRBJ1-5
TGCGCCAGCAGCTTGGAGGGGGGCGGTCAGCCCCAGCATTTT
CASSLEGGGQPQHF
>-|-|TRBV14|TRBJ1-2
TGTGCCAGCAGCCAAGTTGCAATCGACGGCTACACCTTC
CASSQVAIDGYTF
>TRBD1|-|TRBV5-1|TRBJ2-2
TGCGCCAGCAGCCTGGGACAGTATAACACCGGGGAGCTGTTTTTT
CASSLGQYNTGELFF
>-|-|TRBV6-5|TRBJ1-5
TGTGCCAGCAGTCGCCGCAGAACATATCAGCCCCAGCATTTT
CASSRRRTYQPQHF
>-|-|TRBV2|TRBJ2-5
TGTGCCAGCAGTGAGTTTGAGACCCAGTACTTC
CASSEFETQYF
>-|-|TRBV19|TRBJ1-1
TGTGCCAGTAGTTGGCTTAGGGATACTGAAGCTTTCTTT
CASSWLRDTEAFF
>-|once|TRBV6-1|TRBJ2-3
TGTGCCAGCAGTGAGGGACCCCAAGCGGGTGGGCCAGATACGCAGTATTTT
CASSEGPQAGGPDTQYF
>-|-|TRBV10-2|TRBJ2-7
TGCGCCAGCAGCGCGGGACTCCCCGCCTACGAGCAGTACTTC
CASSAGLPAYEQYF
>-|-|TRBV20-1|TRBJ1-4
TGCAGTGCTAGGGCAGGGGAAAAACTGTTTTTT
CSARAGEKLFF
>-|-|TRBV29-1|TRBJ1-1
TGCAGCGTTGTAATCTGGGGAAAGCACACTGAAGCTTTCTTT
CSVVIWGKHTEAFF
>-|-|TRBV6-1|TRBJ1-5
TGTGCCAGCAGAAGCCACGGGGCTGCGCTTCGGCCCCAGCATTTT
CASRSHGAALRPQHF
>-|-|TRBV11-2|TRBJ2-3
TGTGCCAGCAGCTTTAGGACACGAAGGCAGTATTTT
CASSFRTRRQYF
>-|-|TRBV6-1|TRBJ1-1
TGTGCCAGCAGTGGGACGTCTTACACTGAAGCTTTCTTT
CASSGTSYTEAFF
>TRBD1|medium-sized|TRBV2|TRBJ1-2
TGTGCCAGCAGTGAATGGAGGGGGCGCCTTAACTATGGCTACACCTTC
CASSEWRGRLNYGYTF
>TRBD1|-|TRBV7-8|TRBJ1-1
TGTGCCAGCAGCTCATCCCTCTACAGGGGGCCAAACACTGAAGCTTTCTTT
CASSSSLYRGPNTEAFF
>-|-|TRBV7-6|TRBJ1-5
TGTGCCAGCAGCTTCGCAGAATATAGCAATCAGCCCCAGCATTTT
CASSFAEYSNQPQHF
>-|-|TRBV2|TRBJ2-3
TGTGCCAGCAGTGAAGGTGGGGGGCCTGATACGCAGTATTTT
CASSEGGGPDTQYF
>-|-|TRBV4-1|TRBJ2-3
TGCGCCAGCAGCCAAGGACTAGTCACAGATACGCAGTATTTT
CASSQGLVTDTQYF
>TRBD1|-|TRBV7-8|TRBJ1-4
TGTGCCAGCAGCTTAGGACAGAGGGGGCGGGCTAATGAAAAACTGTTTTTT
CASSLGQRGRANEKLFF
>-|-|TRBV5-6|TRBJ1-2
TGTGCCAGCAGCTCCCTTAACTCTAACTATGGCTACACCTTC
CASSSLNSNYGYTF
>TRBD2|-|TRBV19|TRBJ2-5
TGTGCCAGTGGTGCGGGGGGCCAAGAGACCCAGTACTTC
CASGAGGQETQYF
>-|-|TRBV21-1|TRBJ2-1
TGTGCCAGCAGCAAAGGGAGCGGGGTCAATGAGCAGTTCTTC
CASSKGSGVNEQFF
>-|-|TRBV25-1|TRBJ1-5
TGTGCCAGCAGTGAATATAGAGAACGGCTCAATCAGCCCCAGCATTTT
CASSEYRERLNQPQHF
>-|-|TRBV6-1|TRBJ2-1
TGTGCCAGCAGTAGACAGGGAGGGACTGTCAATGAGCAGTTCTTC
CASSRQGGTVNEQFF
>-|-|TRBV10-1|TRBJ1-1
TGCGCCAGCACCTCCGTTGTGGGGCTGAAAGCTTTCTTT
CASTSVVGLKAFF
>-|-|TRBV14|TRBJ1-6
TGTGCCAGCAGCCAAGATTCGTGGTATTCACCCCTCCACTTT
CASSQDSWYSPLHF
>-|-|TRBV11-2|TRBJ2-1
TGTGCCAGCAGCCTTACCCCCGGCAGCTCCTACAATGAGCAGTTCTTC
CASSLTPGSSYNEQFF
>-|once|TRBV7-2|TRBJ1-5
TGTGCCAGCAGCTTGGGTTGGGGGCCGGGCCAGCCCCAGCATTTT
CASSLGWGPGQPQHF
>-|-|TRBV5-1|TRBJ1-4
TGCGCCAGCAGCTTGGGTCGACAGCTGAATGAAAAACTGTTTTTT
CASSLGRQLNEKLFF
>-|-|TRBV6-5|TRBJ1-3
TGTGCCAGCAAGTCCGGACGACGCTCTGGAAACACCATATATTTT
CASKSGRRSGNTIYF
>-|-|TRBV4-2|TRBJ1-5
TGTGCCAGCAGCCATGTAGGGGTGGTGAATCAGCCCCAGCATTTT
CASSHVGVVNQPQHF
>-|-|TRBV30|TRBJ2-5
TGTGCCTGGAGCCGACCGGGCTTCCAAGAGACCCAGTACTTC
CAWSRPGFQETQYF
>TRBD1|-|TRBV6-1|TRBJ1-6
TGTGCCAGCAGTGGCGACAGGGGGAGGAATTCACCCCTCCACTTT
CASSGDRGRNSPLHF
>TRBD1|-|TRBV15|TRBJ1-2
TGTGCCACCAGCAGAGACAGGGGGAACTATGGCTACACCTTC
CATSRDRGNYGYTF
>-|medium-sized|TRBV13|TRBJ2-7
TGTGCCAGCAGCTACTACACGGGACAACACTACGAGCAGTACTTC
CASSYYTGQHYEQYF
>-|-|TRBV19|TRBJ2-7
TGTGCCAGTAGTATGAGGTCTAGCTTCTCCGAGCAGTACTTC
CASSMRSSFSEQYF
>TRBD2|-|TRBV7-2|TRBJ2-7
TGTGCCAGCAGCATTAGCGGGGGCTACCCTAGTTACGAGCAGTACTTC
CASSISGGYPSYEQYF
>-|-|TRBV19|TRBJ1-4
TGTGCCAGTAGCGGGGGGGCAACTAATGAAAAACTGTTTTTT
CASSGGATNEKLFF
>-|-|TRBV5-1|TRBJ2-6
TGCGCCAGCACCCCACAGTACTCTGGGGCCAACGTCCTGACTTTC
CASTPQYSGANVLTF
>TRBD1|-|TRBV2|TRBJ2-1
TGTGCCAGCAGGAGGACAGGGGAGCAGTTCTTC
CASRRTGEQFF
>-|-|TRBV7-6|TRBJ2-5
TGTGCCAGCAGCGAGGACAGCCAAGAGACCCAGTACTTC
CASSEDSQETQYF
>TRBD2|-|TRBV7-3|TRBJ2-3
TGTGCCAGCAGCCGGGGGGGGTTTGGAGATACGCAGTATTTT
CASSRGGFGDTQYF
>-|-|TRBV11-2|TRBJ1-2
TGTGCCAGCAGCTCCCTCGACAGGAAAAACTATGGCTACACCTTC
CASSSLDRKNYGYTF
>-|-|TRBV5-1|TRBJ2-2
TGCGCCAGCAGCTTGCAGGGGGGTTACACCGGGGAGCTGTTTTTT
CASSLQGGYTGELFF
>-|few|TRBV5-5|TRBJ1-4
TGTGCCAGCAGCTTGAGTACGAGCGACGGAGAAAAACTGTTTTTT
CASSLSTSDGEKLFF
>-|-|TRBV6-1|TRBJ1-4
TGTGCCAGCAGCCAACGGGGAGGGCTTTATGAAAAACTGTTTTTT
CASSQRGGLYEKLFF
>TRBD1|-|TRBV6-6|TRBJ2-2
TGTGCCAGCAGTTACCCACCGGGACAGGGAAGCGGGGAGCTGTTTTTT
CASSYPPGQGSGELFF
>-|once|TRBV9|TRBJ2-7
TGTGCCAGCAGCGTAGCAGGCGGGACCGGGGAGCAGTACTTC
CASSVAGGTGEQYF